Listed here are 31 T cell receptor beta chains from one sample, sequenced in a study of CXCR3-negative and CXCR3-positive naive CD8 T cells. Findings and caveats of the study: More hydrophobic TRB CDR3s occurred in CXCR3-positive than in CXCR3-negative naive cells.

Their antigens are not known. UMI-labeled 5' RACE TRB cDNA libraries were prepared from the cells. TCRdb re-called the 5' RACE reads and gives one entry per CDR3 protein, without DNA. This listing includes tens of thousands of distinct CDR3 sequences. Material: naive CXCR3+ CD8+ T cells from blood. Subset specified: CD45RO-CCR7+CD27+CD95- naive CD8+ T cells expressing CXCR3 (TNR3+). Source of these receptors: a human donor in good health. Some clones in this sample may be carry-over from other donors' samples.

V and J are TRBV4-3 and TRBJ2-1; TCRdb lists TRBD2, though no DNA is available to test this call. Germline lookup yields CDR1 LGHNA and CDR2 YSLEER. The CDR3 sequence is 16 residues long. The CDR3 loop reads CASSQGSDGSGTEQFF.

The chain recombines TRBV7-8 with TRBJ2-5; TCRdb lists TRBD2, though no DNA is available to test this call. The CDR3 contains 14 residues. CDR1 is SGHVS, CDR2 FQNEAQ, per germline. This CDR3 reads CASSLGGPRETQYF.

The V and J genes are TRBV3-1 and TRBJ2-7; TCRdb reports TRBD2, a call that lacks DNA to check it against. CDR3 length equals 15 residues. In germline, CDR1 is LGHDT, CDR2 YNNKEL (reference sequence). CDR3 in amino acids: CASSPGTSGVYEQYF.

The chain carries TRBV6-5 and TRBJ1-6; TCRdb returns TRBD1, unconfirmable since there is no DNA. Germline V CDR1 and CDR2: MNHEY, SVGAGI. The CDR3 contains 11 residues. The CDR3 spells CASIPPGPPHF.

CDR3 loop: CASSNSRGPLENTGELFF. The J gene is TRBJ2-2, the V gene TRBV27; the TCRdb D gene call, TRBD1, has no DNA to confirm it. CDR3 length: 18 amino acids. Germline assignment: CDR1 MNHEY and CDR2 SMNVEV (reference sequence).

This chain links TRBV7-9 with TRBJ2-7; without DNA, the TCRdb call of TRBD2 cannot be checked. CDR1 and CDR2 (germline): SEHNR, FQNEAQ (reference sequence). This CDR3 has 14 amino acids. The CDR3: CASSPRDSSYEQYF. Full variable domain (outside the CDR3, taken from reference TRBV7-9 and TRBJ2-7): DTGVSQNPRHKITKRGQNVTFRCDPISEHNRLYWYRQTLGQGPEFLTYFQNEAQLEKSRLLSDRFSAERPKGSFSTLEIQRTEQGDSAMYLCASSPRDSSYEQYFGPGTRLTVT.

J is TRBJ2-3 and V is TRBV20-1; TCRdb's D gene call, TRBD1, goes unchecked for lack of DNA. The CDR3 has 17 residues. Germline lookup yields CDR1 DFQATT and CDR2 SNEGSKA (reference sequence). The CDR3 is CSARDFRTGDFTDTQYF.

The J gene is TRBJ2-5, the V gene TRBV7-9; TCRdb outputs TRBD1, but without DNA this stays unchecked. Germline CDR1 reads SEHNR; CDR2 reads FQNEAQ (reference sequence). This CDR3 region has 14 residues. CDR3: CASSLADSQETQYF. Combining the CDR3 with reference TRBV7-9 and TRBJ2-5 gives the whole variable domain DTGVSQNPRHKITKRGQNVTFRCDPISEHNRLYWYRQTLGQGPEFLTYFQNEAQLEKSRLLSDRFSAERPKGSFSTLEIQRTEQGDSAMYLCASSLADSQETQYFGPGTRLLVL.

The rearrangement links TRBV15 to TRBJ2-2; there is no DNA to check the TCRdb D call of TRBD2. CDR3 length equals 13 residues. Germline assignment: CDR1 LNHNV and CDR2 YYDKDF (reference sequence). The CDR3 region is CATAGASTGELFF.

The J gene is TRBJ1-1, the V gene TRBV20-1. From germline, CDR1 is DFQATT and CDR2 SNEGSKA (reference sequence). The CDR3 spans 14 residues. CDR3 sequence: CSAPTVRGSTEAFF.

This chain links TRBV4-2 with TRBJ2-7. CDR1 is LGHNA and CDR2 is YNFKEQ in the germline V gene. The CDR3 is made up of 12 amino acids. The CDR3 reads CASSQGGGEQYF.

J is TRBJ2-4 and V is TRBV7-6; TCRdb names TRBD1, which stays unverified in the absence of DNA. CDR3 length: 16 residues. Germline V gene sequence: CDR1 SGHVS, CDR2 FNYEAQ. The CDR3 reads CASSSAQGMAKNIQYF.

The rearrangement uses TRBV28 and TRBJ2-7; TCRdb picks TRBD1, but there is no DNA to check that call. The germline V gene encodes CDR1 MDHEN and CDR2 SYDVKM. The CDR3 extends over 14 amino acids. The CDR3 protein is CASSLPGSEFEQYF.

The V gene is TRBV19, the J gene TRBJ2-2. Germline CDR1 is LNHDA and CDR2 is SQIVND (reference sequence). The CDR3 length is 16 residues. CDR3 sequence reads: CASTSIWGTNTGELFF.

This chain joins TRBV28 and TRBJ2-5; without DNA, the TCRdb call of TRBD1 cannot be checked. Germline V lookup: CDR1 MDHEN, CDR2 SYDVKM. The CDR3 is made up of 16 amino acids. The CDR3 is CASSYYGTGGQETQYF.

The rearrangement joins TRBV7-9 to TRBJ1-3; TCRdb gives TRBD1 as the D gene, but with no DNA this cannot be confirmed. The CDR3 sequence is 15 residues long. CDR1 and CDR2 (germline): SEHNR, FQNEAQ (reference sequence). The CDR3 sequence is CASSGGQSSGNTIYF. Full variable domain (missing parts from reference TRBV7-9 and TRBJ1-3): DTGVSQNPRHKITKRGQNVTFRCDPISEHNRLYWYRQTLGQGPEFLTYFQNEAQLEKSRLLSDRFSAERPKGSFSTLEIQRTEQGDSAMYLCASSGGQSSGNTIYFGEGSWLTVV.

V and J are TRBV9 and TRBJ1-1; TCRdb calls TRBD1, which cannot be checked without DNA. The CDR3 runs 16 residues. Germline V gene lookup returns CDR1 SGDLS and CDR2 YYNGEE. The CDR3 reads CASSGPGTDFLTEAFF.

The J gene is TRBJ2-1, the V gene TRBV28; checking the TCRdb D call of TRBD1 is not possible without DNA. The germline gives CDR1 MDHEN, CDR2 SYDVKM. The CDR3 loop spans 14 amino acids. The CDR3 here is CASRLGQTYNEQFF.

This chain's CDR3 is CAIHHIEGGQETQYF. J is TRBJ2-5 and V is TRBV6-2 or TRBV6-3; TCRdb's D call of TRBD2 is untestable without DNA. The CDR3 runs 15 residues. CDR1 and CDR2 from the germline V gene are MNHEY and SVGEGT.

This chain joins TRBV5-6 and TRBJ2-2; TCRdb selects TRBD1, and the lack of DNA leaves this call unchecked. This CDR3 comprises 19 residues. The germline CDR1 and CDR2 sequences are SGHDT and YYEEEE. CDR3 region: CASSFDSPSGTGITGELFF.

CDR3 amino acids: CASSQGERTRFEAFF. The chain carries TRBV4-1 and TRBJ1-1; the D gene TCRdb calls, TRBD1, cannot be checked with no DNA. Looked up from germline, CDR1 is MGHRA and CDR2 is YSYEKL. CDR3 length equals 15 residues.

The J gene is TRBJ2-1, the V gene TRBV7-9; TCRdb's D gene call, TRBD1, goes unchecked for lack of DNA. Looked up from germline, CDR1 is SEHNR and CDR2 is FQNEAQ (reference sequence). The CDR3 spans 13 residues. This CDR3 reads CASWIQGVNEQFF.

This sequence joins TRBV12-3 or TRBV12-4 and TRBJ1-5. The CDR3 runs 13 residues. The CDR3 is CASSSSAHQPQHF.

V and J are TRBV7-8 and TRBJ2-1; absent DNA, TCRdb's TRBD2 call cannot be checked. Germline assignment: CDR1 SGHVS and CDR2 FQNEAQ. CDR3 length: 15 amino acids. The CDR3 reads CASSLGAGGPSEQFF.

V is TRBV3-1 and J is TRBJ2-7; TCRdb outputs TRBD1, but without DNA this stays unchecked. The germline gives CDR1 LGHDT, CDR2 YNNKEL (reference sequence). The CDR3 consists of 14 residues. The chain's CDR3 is CASSQFRTTYEQYF.

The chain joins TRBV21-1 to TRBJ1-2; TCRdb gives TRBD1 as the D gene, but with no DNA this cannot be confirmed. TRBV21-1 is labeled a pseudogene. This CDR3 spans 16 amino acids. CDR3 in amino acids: CASSSPARGLNYGYTF.

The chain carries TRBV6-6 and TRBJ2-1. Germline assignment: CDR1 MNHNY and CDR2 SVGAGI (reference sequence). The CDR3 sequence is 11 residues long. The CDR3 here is CASSLGYEQFF.

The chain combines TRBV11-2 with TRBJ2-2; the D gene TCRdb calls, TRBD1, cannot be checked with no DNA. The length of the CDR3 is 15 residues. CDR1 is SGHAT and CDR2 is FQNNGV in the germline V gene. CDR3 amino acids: CASPRGTRSTGELFF.

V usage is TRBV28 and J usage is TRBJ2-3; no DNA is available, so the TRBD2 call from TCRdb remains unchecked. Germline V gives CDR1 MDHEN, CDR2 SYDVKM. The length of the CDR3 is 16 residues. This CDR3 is CASSLPITGLNGTQYF.

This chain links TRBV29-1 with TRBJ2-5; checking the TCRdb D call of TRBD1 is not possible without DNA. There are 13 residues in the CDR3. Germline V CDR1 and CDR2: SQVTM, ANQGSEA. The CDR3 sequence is CSVLADSQETQYF. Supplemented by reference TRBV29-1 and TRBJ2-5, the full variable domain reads SAVISQKPSRDICQRGTSLTIQCQVDSQVTMMFWYRQQPGQSLTLIATANQGSEATYESGFVIDKFPISRPNLTFSTLTVSNMSPEDSSIYLCSVLADSQETQYFGPGTRLLVL.

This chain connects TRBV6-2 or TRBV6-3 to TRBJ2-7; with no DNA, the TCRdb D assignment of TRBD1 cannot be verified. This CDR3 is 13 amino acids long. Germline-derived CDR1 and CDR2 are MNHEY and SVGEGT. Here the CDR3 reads CASRKGQSYEQYF.